The rows below give T cell receptor beta chains drawn from one sample of a study of molecular identifiers for immune sequencing clone quantification. A single record per CDR3 protein comes from TCRdb applying MiXCR to the PCR reads. The sample has about 640,000 distinct CDR3 sequences, around 20% seen once. The sequencing sample was made of naive CD8+ T cells from blood, with Jurkat cell RNA spiked in. These receptors came from a human donor in good health. Some libraries in this study had Jurkat cell RNA spiked in. Each CDR3 is given with its conserved first and last residue. Each record gives: V gene, D gene, J gene, CDR3 length, CDR3 protein. D genes are given only for firm matches.

TRBV6-1	TRBD2	TRBJ2-1	15	CASGWLAGGIGEQFF
TRBV4-1	TRBD2	TRBJ2-3	15	CASSQLQAGGDTQYF
TRBV27	TRBD1	TRBJ2-1	14	CASSLWDRNNERFF
TRBV23-1	NA	TRBJ2-5	15	CASSHFDSLVETQYF
TRBV20-1	NA	TRBJ1-1	12	CSARGATSEAFF
TRBV7-9	NA	TRBJ2-7	14	CASSSPADAYEQYF
TRBV15	NA	TRBJ1-4	16	CATSRSSVATNEKLFF
TRBV14	NA	TRBJ2-5	12	CASSQEPAAQYF
TRBV13	NA	TRBJ1-3	15	CASSWTDVSGNTIYF
TRBV5-5	NA	TRBJ2-7	15	CASSLWMGANDEQYF
TRBV4-3	TRBD2	TRBJ2-3	14	CASSQDRGGATQYF
TRBV6-5	NA	TRBJ1-3	12	CASSDSGNTIYF
TRBV5-6	TRBD2	TRBJ2-7	17	CASSLGPAGTSRYEQYF
TRBV29-1	NA	TRBJ2-7	15	CSVEGPGQGGNEQYF
TRBV9	TRBD2	TRBJ2-7	15	CASSVGPSGAYEQYF
TRBV6-5	NA	TRBJ2-5	17	CASSQASYSIGTETQYF
TRBV12-3/TRBV12-4	NA	TRBJ2-2	15	CASSWTETNTGELFF
TRBV19	NA	TRBJ2-7	14	CASSIQGKAYEQYF
TRBV20-1	TRBD2	TRBJ2-4	17	CSAREAWRGEPQNIQYF
TRBV4-1	NA	TRBJ2-3	14	CASSQDQSTDTQYF
TRBV9	NA	TRBJ2-7	15	CASSTAAGSSYEQYF
TRBV19	TRBD2	TRBJ2-7	16	CASSIVGAGGSNEQYF
TRBV9	TRBD2	TRBJ2-7	16	CASSGGTSGSPYEQYF
TRBV7-6	NA	TRBJ2-2	15	CAGSLPRPDTGELFF
TRBV7-9	NA	TRBJ1-4	14	CASSLPPEEEKLFF
TRBV19	TRBD1	TRBJ2-7	14	CASSIGTGLYEQYF
TRBV27	TRBD1	TRBJ1-1	14	CASRDRGIATEAFF
TRBV6-1	NA	TRBJ2-7	12	CASSELSDEQYF
TRBV12-3/TRBV12-4	NA	TRBJ2-7	15	CASSRAGLLGVGQYF
TRBV30	NA	TRBJ2-5	12	CAWSVGAETQYF
TRBV5-1	TRBD2	TRBJ2-7	13	CASSLIRGGEQYF
TRBV6-5	NA	TRBJ2-7	12	CASSPNYYEQYF
TRBV27	TRBD1	TRBJ1-5	17	CASSSGAGTGGVQPQHF